The clone carrying this T cell receptor beta chain turned up a few times. The sample originates from a study of CD8 T cells in ankylosing spondylitis. TCRdb processed the 5' RACE reads anew with MiXCR; each CDR3 protein has one entry. In the table there are 250,000 to 350,000 distinct CDR3 sequences, 20% of which are singletons. This receptor was obtained from a male donor with ankylosing spondylitis or in good health (not recorded which). The source material was blood, either unsorted or a sorted T cell fraction (not recorded which).

The CDR3 here is CSAEVDETQYF. As DNA, the CDR3 is TGCAGTGCCGAGGTGGACGAGACCCAGTACTTC. This sequence joins TRBV20-1 and TRBJ2-5; no firm D call. Trimming left V 6 bases short and J 5 bases short, with 10 bases between. This CDR3 spans 11 amino acids. The germline CDR1 and CDR2 sequences are DFQATT and SNEGSKA (reference sequence).